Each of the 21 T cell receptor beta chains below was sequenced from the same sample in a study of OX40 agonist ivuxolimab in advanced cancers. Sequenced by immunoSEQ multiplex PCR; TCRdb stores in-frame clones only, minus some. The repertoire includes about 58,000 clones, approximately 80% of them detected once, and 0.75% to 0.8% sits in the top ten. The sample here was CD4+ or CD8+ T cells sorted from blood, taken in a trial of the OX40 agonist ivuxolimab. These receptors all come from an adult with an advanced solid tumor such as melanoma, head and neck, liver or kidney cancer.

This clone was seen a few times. The CDR3 sequence is CSVARSGGQGDTQYF. CDR3 bases: TGCAGCGTTGCCCGTAGCGGGGGGCAGGGAGATACGCAGTATTTT. The gene calls are TRBV29-1 and TRBJ2-3; 10 bases line up with TRBD2. This CDR3 spans 15 amino acids. V trimming: 4 bases; J trimming: 5 bases; junction bases outside the gene matches: 9. Germline loops: CDR1 SQVTM, CDR2 ANQGSEA.

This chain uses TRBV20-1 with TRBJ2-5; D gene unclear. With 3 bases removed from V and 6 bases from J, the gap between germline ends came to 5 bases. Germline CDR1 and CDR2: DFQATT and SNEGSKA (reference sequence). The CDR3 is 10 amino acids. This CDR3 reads CSASSQTQYF. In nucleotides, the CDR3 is TGCAGTGCTAGTAGCCAGACCCAGTACTTC.

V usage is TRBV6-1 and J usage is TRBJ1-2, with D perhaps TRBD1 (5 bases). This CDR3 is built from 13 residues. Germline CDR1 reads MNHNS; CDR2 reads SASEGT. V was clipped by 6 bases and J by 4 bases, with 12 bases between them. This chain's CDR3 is CASSIDSLYGYTF. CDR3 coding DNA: TGTGCCAGCAGCATCGACAGTCTCTATGGCTACACCTTC.

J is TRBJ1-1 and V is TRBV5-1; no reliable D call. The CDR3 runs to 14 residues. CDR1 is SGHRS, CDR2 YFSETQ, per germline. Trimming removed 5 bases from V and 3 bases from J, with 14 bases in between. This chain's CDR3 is CASRRGRVDTEAFF. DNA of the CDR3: TGCGCCAGCAGAAGAGGGCGGGTGGACACTGAAGCTTTCTTT.

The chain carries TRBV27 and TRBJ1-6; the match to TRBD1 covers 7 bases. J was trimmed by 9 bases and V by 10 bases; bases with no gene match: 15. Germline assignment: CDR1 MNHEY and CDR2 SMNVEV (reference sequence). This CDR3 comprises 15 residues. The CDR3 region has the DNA TGTGCCAACAGCTCCCCGGGCAGGGGGACTTCACCCCTCCACTTT. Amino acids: CANSSPGRGTSPLHF.

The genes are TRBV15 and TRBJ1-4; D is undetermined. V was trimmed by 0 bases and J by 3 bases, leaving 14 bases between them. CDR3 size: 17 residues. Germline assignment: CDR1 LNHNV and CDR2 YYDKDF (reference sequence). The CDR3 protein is CATSRDPPGSANEKLFF. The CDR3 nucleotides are TGTGCCACCAGCAGAGACCCTCCGGGCTCCGCTAATGAAAAACTGTTTTTT.

The CDR3 coding sequence is TGTGCCAGCAGCGTAGGGAACAAGAACACTGAAGCTTTCTTT. Translating it yields CASSVGNKNTEAFF. The V and J genes are TRBV9 and TRBJ1-1; D not resolved. The CDR3 totals 14 residues. Germline V gene lookup returns CDR1 SGDLS and CDR2 YYNGEE. The V and J ends lost 0 bases and 1 base respectively, with 7 bases between them.

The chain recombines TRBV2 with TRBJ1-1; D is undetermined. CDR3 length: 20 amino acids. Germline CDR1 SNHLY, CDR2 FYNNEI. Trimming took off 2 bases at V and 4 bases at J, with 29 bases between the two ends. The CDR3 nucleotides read TGTGCCAGCAGTGAAAGGTCGGGTTCCTCGCATCCTGGACGGCGCACTGAAGCTTTCTTT. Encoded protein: CASSERSGSSHPGRRTEAFF. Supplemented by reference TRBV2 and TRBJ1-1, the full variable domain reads EPEVTQTPSHQVTQMGQEVILRCVPISNHLYFYWYRQILGQKVEFLVSFYNNEISEKSEIFDDQFSVERPDGSNFTLKIRSTKLEDSAMYFCASSERSGSSHPGRRTEAFFGQGTRLTVV.

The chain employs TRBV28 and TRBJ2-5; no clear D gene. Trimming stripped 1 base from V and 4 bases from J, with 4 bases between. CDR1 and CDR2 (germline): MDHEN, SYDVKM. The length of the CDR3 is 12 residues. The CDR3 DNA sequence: TGTGCCAGCAGTTTATCGGGAGAGACCCAGTACTTC. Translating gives CASSLSGETQYF.

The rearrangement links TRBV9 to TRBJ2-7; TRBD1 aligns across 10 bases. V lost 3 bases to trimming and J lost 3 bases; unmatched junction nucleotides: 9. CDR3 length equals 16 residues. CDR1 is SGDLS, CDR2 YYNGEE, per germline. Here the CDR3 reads CASSANTGQGFYEQYF. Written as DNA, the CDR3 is TGTGCCAGCAGCGCCAACACGGGACAGGGGTTCTACGAGCAGTACTTC.

CDR3 DNA: TGTGCCATCAGCGGGACAGCTAACTATGGCTACACCTTC. Its protein is CAISGTANYGYTF. This chain uses TRBV10-3 with TRBJ1-2, with 7 bases identical to TRBD1. J was trimmed by 0 bases and V by 6 bases; bases with no gene match: 1. The CDR3 is made up of 13 amino acids. Germline V gene lookup returns CDR1 ENHRY and CDR2 SYGVKD.

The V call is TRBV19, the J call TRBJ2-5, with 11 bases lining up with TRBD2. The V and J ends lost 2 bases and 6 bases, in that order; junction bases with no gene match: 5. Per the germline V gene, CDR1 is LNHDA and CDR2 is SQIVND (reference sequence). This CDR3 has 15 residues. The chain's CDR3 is CASSITSGGRKTQYF. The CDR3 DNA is TGTGCCAGTAGTATAACTAGCGGGGGTCGGAAGACCCAGTACTTC.

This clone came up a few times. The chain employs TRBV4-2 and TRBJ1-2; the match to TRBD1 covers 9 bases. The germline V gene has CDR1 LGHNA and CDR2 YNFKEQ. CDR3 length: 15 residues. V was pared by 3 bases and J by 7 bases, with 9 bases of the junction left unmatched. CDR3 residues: CASSHDTTGGFGYTF. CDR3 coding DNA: TGTGCCAGCAGCCACGACACGACAGGGGGTTTTGGCTACACCTTC.

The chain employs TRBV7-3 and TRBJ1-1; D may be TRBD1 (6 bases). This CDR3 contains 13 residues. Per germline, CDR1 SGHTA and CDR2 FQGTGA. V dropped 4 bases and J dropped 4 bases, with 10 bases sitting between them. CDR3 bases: TGTGCCAGCAGCTCTACAGGGAGCACTGAAGCTTTCTTT. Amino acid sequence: CASSSTGSTEAFF.

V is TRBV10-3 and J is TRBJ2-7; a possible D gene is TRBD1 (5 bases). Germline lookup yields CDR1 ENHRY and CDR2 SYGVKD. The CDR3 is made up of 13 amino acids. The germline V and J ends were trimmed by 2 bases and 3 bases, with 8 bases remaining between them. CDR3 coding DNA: TGTGCCATCAGTGAGGGTAGGGGCTACGAGCAGTACTTC. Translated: CAISEGRGYEQYF.

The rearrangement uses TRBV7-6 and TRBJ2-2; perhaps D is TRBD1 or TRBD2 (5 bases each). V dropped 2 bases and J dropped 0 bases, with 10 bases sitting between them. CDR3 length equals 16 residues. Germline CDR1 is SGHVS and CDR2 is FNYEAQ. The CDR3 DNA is TGTGCCAGCAGCTTACCGGGACGTTCGAACACCGGGGAGCTGTTTTTT. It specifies CASSLPGRSNTGELFF.

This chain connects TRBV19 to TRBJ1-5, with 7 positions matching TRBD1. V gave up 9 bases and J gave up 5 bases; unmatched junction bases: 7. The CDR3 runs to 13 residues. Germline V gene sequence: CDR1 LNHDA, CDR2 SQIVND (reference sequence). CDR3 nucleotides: TGTGCCAGCCAAACAGGGGACCATCAGCCCCAGCATTTT. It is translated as CASQTGDHQPQHF.

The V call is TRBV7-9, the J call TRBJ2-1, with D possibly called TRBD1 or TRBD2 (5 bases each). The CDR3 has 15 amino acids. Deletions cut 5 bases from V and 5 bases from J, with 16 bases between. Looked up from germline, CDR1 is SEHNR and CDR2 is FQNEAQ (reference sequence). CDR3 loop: CASSVSRGLNNEQFF. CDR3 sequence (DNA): TGTGCCAGCAGCGTCTCGAGGGGATTGAACAATGAGCAGTTCTTC. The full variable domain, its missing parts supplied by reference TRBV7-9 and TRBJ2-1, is DTGVSQNPRHKITKRGQNVTFRCDPISEHNRLYWYRQTLGQGPEFLTYFQNEAQLEKSRLLSDRFSAERPKGSFSTLEIQRTEQGDSAMYLCASSVSRGLNNEQFFGPGTRLTVL.

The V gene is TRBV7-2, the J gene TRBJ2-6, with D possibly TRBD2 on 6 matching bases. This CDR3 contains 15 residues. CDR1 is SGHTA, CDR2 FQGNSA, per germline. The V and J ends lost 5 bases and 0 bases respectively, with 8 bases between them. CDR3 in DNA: TGTGCCAGCAGCACAGCGGGCTCTGGGGCCAACGTCCTGACTTTC. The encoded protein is CASSTAGSGANVLTF.

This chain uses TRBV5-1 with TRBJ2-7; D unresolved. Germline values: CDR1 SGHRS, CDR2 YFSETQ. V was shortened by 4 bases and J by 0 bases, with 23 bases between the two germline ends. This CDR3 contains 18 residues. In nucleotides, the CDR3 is TGCGCCAGCAGCGGGCCCCCGGGCCTCTCCATACACTCCTACGAGCAGTACTTC. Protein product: CASSGPPGLSIHSYEQYF.

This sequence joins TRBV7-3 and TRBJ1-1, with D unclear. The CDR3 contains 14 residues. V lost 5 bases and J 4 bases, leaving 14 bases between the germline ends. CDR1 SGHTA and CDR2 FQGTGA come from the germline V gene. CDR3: CASSPRRVTTEAFF. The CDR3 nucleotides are TGTGCCAGCAGCCCTCGGAGGGTTACCACTGAAGCTTTCTTT.